Included here is one TCR beta chain sequence, with context. The antigen remains undetermined. Template switching with 5'RACE generated the TCR cDNA and added a universal primer site and UMIs. TCRdb re-analysed the 5' RACE reads in MiXCR, keeping a single row per CDR3 protein. The sample holds some 260,000 distinct CDR3 sequences, about 5.2% seen once. This record comes from a study of T cells after yellow fever vaccination. General study results and limits: Post-booster repertoires again held most primary-vaccination clones (around 95% CD4, 88% CD8). High-abundance clonotypes from the bulk population could contaminate FACS-sorted repertoires.

Germline loops: CDR1 MDHEN, CDR2 SYDVKM. The CDR3 runs 14 residues. After removal of 7 bases from V and 3 bases from J, the junction contained 8 bases not matched to a gene. This rearrangement joins TRBV28 to TRBJ1-2, with 7 nucleotides matching TRBD1. The sequence was obtained from a man aged 18 to 30 who received the YFV17D yellow fever vaccine. The source material was CD4+ T cells sorted from PBMCs, sampled on the day of the yellow fever booster vaccination. CDR3 amino acids: CASTRTGLYYGYTF. DNA of the CDR3: TGTGCCAGCACACGGACAGGCCTTTACTATGGCTACACCTTC.